This TCR beta chain was profiled in a study of early stage breast cancer tumors. About the research overall: The ER+/PR+/HER2- tumors included seven or eight ductal and a handful of lobular carcinomas.

Study observations and caveats: Enriched TCRB sequences shared across patients were mostly commonly generated sequences.

Produced via immunoSEQ multiplex PCR; TCRdb's table is partial and in-frame only. The sample carries roughly 30,000 clones, just under 75% recorded once. The germline V gene has CDR1 LNHNV and CDR2 YYDKDF (reference sequence). V was pared by 3 bases and J by 7 bases, with 10 bases between. CDR3 length equals 13 residues. Points on this clone: Its antigen remains unknown.

The sequencing input was blood. The source is a person in their 40s with breast cancer. The chain recombines TRBV15 with TRBJ2-1; D remains unclear. For the CDR3, the DNA is TGTGCCACCAGCAGTGGGTTAGAGAATGAGCAGTTCTTC. This sequence encodes CATSSGLENEQFF. Drawing the rest from reference TRBV15 and TRBJ2-1, the complete variable domain is DAMVIQNPRYQVTQFGKPVTLSCSQTLNHNVMYWYQQKSSQAPKLLFHYYDKDFNNEADTPDNFQSRRPNTSFCFLDIRSPGLGDTAMYLCATSSGLENEQFFGPGTRLTVL.